This TCR beta chain was found in a study of blood T cell repertoires in COVID-19. Across the whole study: The United States, Italy and Spain supplied acute and convalescent COVID-19 samples. Sample material is recorded as cDNA or gDNA derived from T cells, B-cell-depleted T cells, or PBMCs.

How the authors handled the data: Amplification of reference gene primers was used by the study to estimate nucleated cell counts. Generated by immunoSEQ multiplex PCR, the TCRdb table keeps only in-frame clones and is missing some. The V and J calls and clone size were taken over from that table, and D and trimming were inferred from the DNA. Of approximately 250,000 clones listed, around four fifths are singletons. Material: peripheral blood. The TCR sequence derives from a woman in her sixties with active or convalescent COVID-19.

The chain's CDR3 is CASSFGRDTQYF. CDR3 in DNA: TGTGCCAGCAGTTTTGGGAGGGATACGCAGTATTTT. This sequence joins TRBV12-3 or TRBV12-4 and TRBJ2-3; TRBD2 is a possible D gene (6 bases). CDR3 size: 12 residues. V lost 3 bases and J 6 bases, leaving 7 bases between the germline ends.